The 22 T cell receptor beta chains below were found in one sample sequenced in a study of beta chain features in type 1 diabetes (dated by TCRdb to about 2018). The protocol used for the library was the immunoSEQ multiplex PCR assay. All of the isolated RNA was reverse transcribed with the High Capacity cDNA Reverse Transcription Kit, so expressed TCRB transcripts were sequenced. This is the immuneACCESS table as TCRdb keeps it, with only in-frame sequences that have V and J called. A part of the clones is gone; compared with another copy, unresolved V genes explain less than half, and the rest is unexplained. The table for this sample lists fewer than 650,000 clones; about 16% of them were counted only once. The biggest ten clones account for around 0.1% of the sample. Sequencing input: naive CD4+ T cells from blood. Taken with the paper, the label for cell subset or site translates to: true naive CD4+ T cells. The receptors were gathered from a man aged 18-30 years in good health.

This clone was seen more than once but under ten times. The chain recombines TRBV2 with TRBJ2-5; a weak D match, TRBD1 (6 bases). The CDR3 length is 15 residues. V lost 6 bases and J 4 bases, leaving 18 bases between the germline ends. Germline CDR1 is SNHLY and CDR2 is FYNNEI. CDR3 loop: CASSKQGSFGETQYF. The CDR3 nucleotides read TGTGCCAGCAGCAAACAGGGATCCTTCGGAGAGACCCAGTACTTC.

The gene calls are TRBV4-3 and TRBJ2-2, with D maybe TRBD1 (6 bases). This CDR3 spans 16 amino acids. Germline V lookup: CDR1 LGHNA, CDR2 YSLEER. Trimming removed 0 bases at V and 3 bases at J, with 11 bases between. CDR3 nucleotides: TGCGCCAGCAGCCAAGATAACAGGGTGGACACCGGGGAGCTGTTTTTT. As protein: CASSQDNRVDTGELFF.

This clone was counted a few times. The chain couples TRBV9 to TRBJ2-7, with D unresolved. Germline V CDR1 and CDR2: SGDLS, YYNGEE. CDR3 length: 15 amino acids. Trimming took off 0 bases at V and 4 bases at J, with 14 bases between the two ends. The CDR3 region has the DNA TGTGCCAGCAGCGTAGCAGACTCCCCCGGTTACGAGCAGTACTTC. Protein: CASSVADSPGYEQYF.

The chain couples TRBV27 to TRBJ1-5; 8 positions match TRBD1. Unmatched junction bases numbered 3, after V lost 5 bases and J lost 0 bases. The CDR3 consists of 15 residues. Germline lookup yields CDR1 MNHEY and CDR2 SMNVEV (reference sequence). CDR3 residues: CASSRQGNSNQPQHF. For the CDR3, the DNA is TGTGCCAGCAGTCGACAGGGGAATAGCAATCAGCCCCAGCATTTT.

J is TRBJ1-5 and V is TRBV6-5; no firm D call. The CDR3 contains 16 residues. Germline CDR1 reads MNHEY; CDR2 reads SVGAGI. V lost 1 base to trimming and J lost 0 bases, with 10 bases between them. The CDR3, as DNA: TGTGCCAGCAGTTACTTTGGGCCGGATAGCAATCAGCCCCAGCATTTT. As protein: CASSYFGPDSNQPQHF.

In this sample, this clone turned up a few times. Different DNA sequences within this sample yield the same CDR3. The V call is TRBV5-1, the J call TRBJ2-7; D unresolved. This CDR3 is built from 12 residues. Trimming took off 0 bases at V and 5 bases at J, with 6 bases between the two ends. Germline V gene data show CDR1 as SGHRS and CDR2 as YFSETQ. The CDR3 DNA reads as TGCGCCAGCAGCTTGGTCTTGGACGAGCAGTACTTC. Its translation: CASSLVLDEQYF.

This clone was recorded a few times. This sequence joins TRBV28 and TRBJ2-5; TRBD1 matches at 7 bases. Trimming removed 5 bases from V and 2 bases from J; junction bases left unmatched: 8. The CDR3 extends over 15 amino acids. Germline V lookup: CDR1 MDHEN, CDR2 SYDVKM. CDR3 loop: CASSPASTGQETQYF. The DNA of the CDR3 is TGTGCCAGCAGTCCCGCCTCGACAGGGCAAGAGACCCAGTACTTC.

This clone came up a few times. V and J are TRBV7-2 and TRBJ2-1; D is unresolved. Between the trimmed V and J ends, which lost 1 base and 9 bases, there was a span of 7 bases. Germline V gene lookup returns CDR1 SGHTA and CDR2 FQGNSA. The CDR3 sequence is 12 residues long. CDR3 in DNA: TGTGCCAGCAGCTTAGGACGGATTGAGCAGTTCTTC. Translating gives CASSLGRIEQFF.

CDR3 in amino acids: CASSTSSGRSYEQYF. CDR3 nucleotide sequence: TGTGCCAGCAGCACCTCTAGCGGGAGATCTTACGAGCAGTACTTC. The chain combines TRBV7-9 with TRBJ2-7; 10 nucleotides agree with TRBD2. CDR3 length equals 15 residues. Germline V CDR1 and CDR2: SEHNR, FQNEAQ (reference sequence). Germline trimming cut 5 bases from V and 4 bases from J; bases unmatched to any gene: 8.

The rearrangement joins TRBV27 to TRBJ2-1, with a possible D match to TRBD2 (7 bases). Per the germline V gene, CDR1 is MNHEY and CDR2 is SMNVEV (reference sequence). Trimming cost V 6 bases and J 1 base, with 19 bases left between them. The CDR3 is 17 residues long. CDR3 protein: CASSKKPRGPSYNEQFF. The CDR3 coding sequence is TGTGCCAGCAGCAAAAAACCGCGGGGGCCGTCCTACAATGAGCAGTTCTTC.

A remark on this clone: Other DNA sequences in the same sample also yield this CDR3. The rearrangement uses TRBV7-2 and TRBJ2-1, with TRBD2 as a possible D gene (5 bases). The CDR3 spans 12 residues. The germline V gene encodes CDR1 SGHTA and CDR2 FQGNSA. V dropped 2 bases and J dropped 7 bases, with 6 bases sitting between them. The CDR3 loop is CASSLRGNEQFF. CDR3 nucleotides: TGTGCCAGCAGCTTAAGAGGGAATGAGCAGTTCTTC.

This clone occurred a few times. The chain carries TRBV25-1 and TRBJ1-2; D might be TRBD1 (6 bases). The CDR3 runs 16 residues. Germline CDR1 MGHDK, CDR2 SYGVNS. V was clipped by 7 bases and J by 0 bases, with 18 bases between them. CDR3 bases: TGTGCCAGCAACCCAGGGGCCAGCCTTACTAACTATGGCTACACCTTC. Protein sequence: CASNPGASLTNYGYTF.

A few counts support this clone. This chain joins TRBV13 and TRBJ1-2; tentatively, D is TRBD1 (6 bases). Germline assignment: CDR1 PRHDT and CDR2 FYEKMQ (reference sequence). Trimming took 4 bases from V and 2 from J, leaving 11 bases between them. The CDR3 covers 14 residues. The CDR3 reads CASSSRGFNYGYTF. In DNA, the CDR3 is TGTGCCAGCAGCTCCAGGGGTTTCAACTATGGCTACACCTTC.

This sequence joins TRBV14 and TRBJ1-2; D is uncertain. CDR1 is SGHDN and CDR2 is FVKESK in the germline V gene. The CDR3 spans 13 residues. Deletions cut 3 bases from V and 0 bases from J, with 5 bases between. In DNA, the CDR3 is TGTGCCAGCAGCCAGATAACTAACTATGGCTACACCTTC. Amino acids: CASSQITNYGYTF.

This clone was counted between two and nine times. The chain employs TRBV27 and TRBJ2-3; D is undetermined. Germline CDR1 reads MNHEY; CDR2 reads SMNVEV (reference sequence). V was pared by 4 bases and J by 6 bases, with 11 bases between. This CDR3 has 13 amino acids. The chain's CDR3 is CASSSPYGDTQYF. CDR3 sequence (DNA): TGTGCCAGCAGTTCCCCCTACGGGGATACGCAGTATTTT.

This chain connects TRBV7-2 to TRBJ2-3, with D possibly TRBD1 on 6 matching bases. The CDR3 runs 15 residues. The V gene lost 2 bases and the J gene lost 1 base, with 10 bases spanning the gap. CDR1 is SGHTA and CDR2 is FQGNSA in the germline V gene. The CDR3 here is CASSLRDTRTDTQYF. For the CDR3, the DNA is TGTGCCAGCAGCTTAAGGGACACTCGCACAGATACGCAGTATTTT.

This clone showed up just a few times. J is TRBJ2-7 and V is TRBV5-4; D uncertain. The V gene lost 0 bases and the J gene lost 6 bases, with 16 bases spanning the gap. CDR3 size: 15 residues. CDR1 SGHNT and CDR2 YYREEE come from the germline V gene (reference sequence). The CDR3 loop is CASSLAGLSLGEQYF. The CDR3 DNA reads as TGTGCCAGCAGCTTGGCCGGTCTCTCCTTGGGCGAGCAGTACTTC. The full variable domain, completed using reference TRBV5-4 and TRBJ2-7, is ETGVTQSPTHLIKTRGQQVTLRCSSQSGHNTVSWYQQALGQGPQFIFQYYREEENGRGNFPPRFSGLQFPNYSSELNVNALELDDSALYLCASSLAGLSLGEQYFGPGTRLTVT.

This clone was picked up a small number of times. This CDR3 is CASSSRDPFYNEQFF. CDR3 DNA: TGTGCCAGCAGCTCCAGGGATCCGTTTTACAATGAGCAGTTCTTC. V is TRBV7-2 and J is TRBJ2-1; weak D call: TRBD1 (5 bases). The CDR3 contains 15 residues. Between the trimmed V and J ends, which lost 4 bases and 4 bases, there was a span of 14 bases. Germline CDR1 and CDR2: SGHTA and FQGNSA.

This clone was picked up a small number of times. The V gene is TRBV18, the J gene TRBJ2-5; 9 bases line up with TRBD2. CDR1 is KGHSH and CDR2 is LQKENI in the germline V gene. CDR3 length: 16 amino acids. The V gene end was trimmed by 5 bases and the J gene end by 3 bases; junction bases not matched to a gene: 10. The CDR3, as DNA: TGTGCCAGCTCAACCGGTAGCGGGGGTCGGGAAGAGACCCAGTACTTC. The encoded protein is CASSTGSGGREETQYF.

A remark on this clone: An end of the junction differs from the germline gene, which may be a read error. The chain employs TRBV7-2 and TRBJ2-2; 10 positions match TRBD1. The CDR3 extends over 16 amino acids. The germline CDR1 and CDR2 sequences are SGHTA and FQGNSA. This chain's CDR3 is CASSVRQGANAGELFF. CDR3 DNA sequence: TGTGCCAGCAGCGTCCGACAGGGGGCGAACGCCGGGGAGCTGTTTTTT. Based on the CDR3 plus reference TRBV7-2 and TRBJ2-2, the full variable domain is GAGVSQSPSNKVTEKGKDVELRCDPISGHTALYWYRQSLGQGLEFLIYFQGNSAPDKSGLPSDRFSAERTGGSVSTLTIQRTQQEDSAVYLCASSVRQGANAGELFFGEGSRLTVL.

The chain couples TRBV4-2 to TRBJ2-7; 8 bases line up with TRBD1. Per the germline V gene, CDR1 is LGHNA and CDR2 is YNFKEQ. There are 16 residues in the CDR3. V lost 0 bases, J lost 3 bases, and 7 bases stayed unmatched. The CDR3 nucleotides are TGTGCCAGCAGCCAAGATCCCCTGACAGGGGTCTACGAGCAGTACTTC. This encodes CASSQDPLTGVYEQYF.

CDR3 sequence (DNA): TGTGCCAGCTCAGGGAGCTCCTACGAGCAGTACTTC. Translating gives CASSGSSYEQYF. The chain joins TRBV18 to TRBJ2-7; weak D call: TRBD2 (5 bases). Trimming shortened V by 5 bases and J by 0 bases, and 5 bases separated the two germline ends. This CDR3 is built from 12 residues. CDR1 KGHSH and CDR2 LQKENI come from the germline V gene.